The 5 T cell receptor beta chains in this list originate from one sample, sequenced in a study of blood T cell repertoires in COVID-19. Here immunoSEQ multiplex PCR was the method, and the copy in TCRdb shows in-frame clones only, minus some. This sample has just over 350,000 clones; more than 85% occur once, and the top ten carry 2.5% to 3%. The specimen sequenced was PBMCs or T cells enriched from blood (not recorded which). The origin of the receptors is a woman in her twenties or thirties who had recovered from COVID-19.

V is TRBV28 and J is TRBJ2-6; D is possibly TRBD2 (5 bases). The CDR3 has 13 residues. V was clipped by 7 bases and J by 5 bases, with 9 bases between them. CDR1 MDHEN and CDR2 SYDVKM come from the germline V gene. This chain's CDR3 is CASMGSWANVLTF. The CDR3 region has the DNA TGTGCCAGCATGGGGAGCTGGGCCAACGTCCTGACTTTC.

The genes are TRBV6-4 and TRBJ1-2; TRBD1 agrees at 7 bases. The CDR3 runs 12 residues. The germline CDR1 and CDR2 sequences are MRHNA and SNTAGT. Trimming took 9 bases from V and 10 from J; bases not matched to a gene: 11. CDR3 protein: CARPPGQRDYTF. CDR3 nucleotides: TGTGCCAGACCGCCGGGACAGAGGGACTACACCTTC.

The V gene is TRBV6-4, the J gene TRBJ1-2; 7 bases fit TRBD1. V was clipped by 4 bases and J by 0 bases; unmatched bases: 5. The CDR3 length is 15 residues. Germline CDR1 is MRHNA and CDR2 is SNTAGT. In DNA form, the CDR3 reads TGTGCCAGCAGTGCTCGACAGGGTACTAACTATGGCTACACCTTC. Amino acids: CASSARQGTNYGYTF.

CDR3 loop: CASTHLGQDNEQFF. The CDR3 nucleotides are TGCGCCAGCACACATTTAGGACAAGACAATGAGCAGTTCTTC. This chain uses TRBV5-1 with TRBJ2-1; possibly TRBD1 for D (5 bases). CDR3 length equals 14 residues. The V end lost 6 bases, the J end lost 5 bases, and 15 bases lay between the germline ends. Per germline, CDR1 SGHRS and CDR2 YFSETQ.

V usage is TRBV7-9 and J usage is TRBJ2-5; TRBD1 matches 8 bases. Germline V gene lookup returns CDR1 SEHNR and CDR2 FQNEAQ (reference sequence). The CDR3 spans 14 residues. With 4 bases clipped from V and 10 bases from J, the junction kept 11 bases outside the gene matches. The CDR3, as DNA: TGTGCCAGCAGCTCCCCCCGGGACAGGACAAGCCAGTACTTC. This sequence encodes CASSSPRDRTSQYF.